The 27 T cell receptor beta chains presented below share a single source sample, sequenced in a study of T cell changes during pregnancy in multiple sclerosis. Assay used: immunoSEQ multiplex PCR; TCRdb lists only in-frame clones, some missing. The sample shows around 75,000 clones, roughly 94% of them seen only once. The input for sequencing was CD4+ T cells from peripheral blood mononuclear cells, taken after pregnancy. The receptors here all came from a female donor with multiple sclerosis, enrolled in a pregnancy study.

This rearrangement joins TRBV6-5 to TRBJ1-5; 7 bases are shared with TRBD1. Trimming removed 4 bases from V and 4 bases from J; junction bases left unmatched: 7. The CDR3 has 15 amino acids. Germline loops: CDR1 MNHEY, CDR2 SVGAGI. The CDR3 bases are TGTGCCAGCAGTTTACAGGGGAGTGGAAATCAGCCCCAGCATTTT. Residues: CASSLQGSGNQPQHF.

CDR3 amino acids: CASSPLASGRASYEQYF. The DNA of the CDR3 is TGTGCCAGCAGTCCTTTGGCTAGCGGGAGGGCATCCTACGAGCAGTACTTC. This chain links TRBV27 with TRBJ2-7, with 12 bases lining up with TRBD2. Germline V CDR1 and CDR2: MNHEY, SMNVEV (reference sequence). The CDR3 runs 17 residues. The J segment lost 1 base and the V segment lost 5 bases, leaving 9 bases of the junction unmatched.

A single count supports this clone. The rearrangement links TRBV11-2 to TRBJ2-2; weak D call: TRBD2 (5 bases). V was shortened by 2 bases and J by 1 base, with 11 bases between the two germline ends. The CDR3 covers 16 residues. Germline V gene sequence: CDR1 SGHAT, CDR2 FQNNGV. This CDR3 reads CASSLLAGRNTGELFF. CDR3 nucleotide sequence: TGTGCCAGCAGCTTATTAGCTGGGAGGAACACCGGGGAGCTGTTTTTT.

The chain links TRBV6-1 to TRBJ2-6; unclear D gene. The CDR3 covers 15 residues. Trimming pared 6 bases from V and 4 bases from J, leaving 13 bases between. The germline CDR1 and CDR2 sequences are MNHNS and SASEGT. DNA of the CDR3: TGTGCCAGCAGCCCGGTTACTCCCGGGGCCAACGTCCTGACTTTC. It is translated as CASSPVTPGANVLTF.

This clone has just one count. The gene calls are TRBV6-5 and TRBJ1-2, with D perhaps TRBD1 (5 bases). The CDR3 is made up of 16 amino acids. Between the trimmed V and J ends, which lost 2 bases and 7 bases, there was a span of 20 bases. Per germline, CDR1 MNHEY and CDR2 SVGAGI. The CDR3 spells CASSYRFFGTTAGYTF. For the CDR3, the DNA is TGTGCCAGCAGTTACCGATTTTTCGGGACTACGGCTGGCTACACCTTC.

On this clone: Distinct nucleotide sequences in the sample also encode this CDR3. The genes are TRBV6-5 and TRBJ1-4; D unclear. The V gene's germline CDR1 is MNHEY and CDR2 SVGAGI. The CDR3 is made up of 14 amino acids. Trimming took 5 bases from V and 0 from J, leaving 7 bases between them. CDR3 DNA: TGTGCCAGCAGTCCCTCAGCAACTAATGAAAAACTGTTTTTT. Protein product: CASSPSATNEKLFF.

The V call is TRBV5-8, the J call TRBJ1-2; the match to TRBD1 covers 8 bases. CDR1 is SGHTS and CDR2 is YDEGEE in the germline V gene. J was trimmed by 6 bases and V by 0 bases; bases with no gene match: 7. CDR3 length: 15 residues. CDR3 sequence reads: CASSLEPDRGNGYTF. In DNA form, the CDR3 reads TGTGCCAGCAGCTTGGAGCCCGACAGGGGCAATGGCTACACCTTC.

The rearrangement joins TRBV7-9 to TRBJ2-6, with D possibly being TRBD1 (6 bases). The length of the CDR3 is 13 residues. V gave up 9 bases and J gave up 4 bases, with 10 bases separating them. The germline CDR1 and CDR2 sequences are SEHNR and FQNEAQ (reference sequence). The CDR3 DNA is TGTGCCAGTACAGGGACAGGGGCCAACGTCCTGACTTTC. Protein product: CASTGTGANVLTF.

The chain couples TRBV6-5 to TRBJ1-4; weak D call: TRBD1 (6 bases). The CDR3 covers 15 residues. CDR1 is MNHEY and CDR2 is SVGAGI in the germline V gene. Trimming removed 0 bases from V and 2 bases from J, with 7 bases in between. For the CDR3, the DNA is TGTGCCAGCAGTTACTCCCAGGGGACTAATGAAAAACTGTTTTTT. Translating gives CASSYSQGTNEKLFF.

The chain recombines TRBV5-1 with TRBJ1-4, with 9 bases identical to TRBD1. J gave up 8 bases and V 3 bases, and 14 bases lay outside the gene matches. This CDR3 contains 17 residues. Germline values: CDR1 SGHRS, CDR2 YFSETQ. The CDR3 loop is CASSSMPTGGGGEKLFF. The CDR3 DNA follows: TGCGCCAGCAGCTCGATGCCTACAGGGGGCGGTGGCGAAAAACTGTTTTTT. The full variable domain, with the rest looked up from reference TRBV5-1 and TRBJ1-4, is KAGVTQTPRYLIKTRGQQVTLSCSPISGHRSVSWYQQTPGQGLQFLFEYFSETQRNKGNFPGRFSGRQFSNSRSEMNVSTLELGDSALYLCASSSMPTGGGGEKLFFGSGTQLSVL.

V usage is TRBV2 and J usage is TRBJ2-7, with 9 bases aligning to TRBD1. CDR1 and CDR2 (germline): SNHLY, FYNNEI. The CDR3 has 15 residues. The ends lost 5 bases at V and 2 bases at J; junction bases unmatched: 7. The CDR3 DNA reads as TGTGCCAGCAGTCAGGACAGGGGAAGGGCCTACGAGCAGTACTTC. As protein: CASSQDRGRAYEQYF.

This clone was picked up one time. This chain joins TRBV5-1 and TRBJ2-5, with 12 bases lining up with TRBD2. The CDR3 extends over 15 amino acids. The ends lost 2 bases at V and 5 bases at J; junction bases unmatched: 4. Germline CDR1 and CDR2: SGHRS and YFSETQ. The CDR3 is CASSLLAGGYETQYF. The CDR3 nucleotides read TGCGCCAGCAGCTTACTAGCGGGAGGATATGAGACCCAGTACTTC.

The CDR3 nucleotides are TGTGCCAGCAGCCAAGGGGACACCAACACCGGGGAGCTGTTTTTT. This encodes CASSQGDTNTGELFF. J is TRBJ2-2 and V is TRBV4-2; D possibly corresponds to TRBD1 (6 bases). The CDR3 has 15 residues. Germline assignment: CDR1 LGHNA and CDR2 YNFKEQ. Trimming removed 1 base from V and 2 bases from J, with 8 bases in between.

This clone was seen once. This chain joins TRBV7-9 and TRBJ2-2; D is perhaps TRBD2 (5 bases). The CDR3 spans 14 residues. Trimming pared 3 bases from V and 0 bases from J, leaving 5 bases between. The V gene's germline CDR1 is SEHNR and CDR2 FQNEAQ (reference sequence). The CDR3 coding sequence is TGTGCCAGCAGCTTTAGCGCGAACACCGGGGAGCTGTTTTTT. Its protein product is CASSFSANTGELFF.

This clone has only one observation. The CDR3, as DNA: TGTGCCAGCAATGGACTAATAAGCTCCTACGAGCAGTACTTC. Its protein product is CASNGLISSYEQYF. V and J are TRBV6-1 and TRBJ2-7; D possibly corresponds to TRBD2 (6 bases). V was shortened by 7 bases and J by 0 bases, with 13 bases between the two germline ends. The V gene's germline CDR1 is MNHNS and CDR2 SASEGT. This CDR3 has 14 residues.

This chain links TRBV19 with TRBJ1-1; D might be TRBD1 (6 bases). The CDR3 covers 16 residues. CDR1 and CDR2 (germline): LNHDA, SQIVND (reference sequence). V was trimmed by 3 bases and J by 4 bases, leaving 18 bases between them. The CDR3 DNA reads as TGTGCCAGTAGTATCGGCCCATCCAGGGGCCCCACTGAAGCTTTCTTT. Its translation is CASSIGPSRGPTEAFF.

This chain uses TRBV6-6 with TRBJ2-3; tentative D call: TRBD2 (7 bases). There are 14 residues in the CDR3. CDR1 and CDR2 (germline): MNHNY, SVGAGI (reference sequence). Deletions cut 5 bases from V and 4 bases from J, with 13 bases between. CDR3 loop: CASSPLGGPDTQYF. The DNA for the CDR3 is TGTGCCAGCAGTCCTTTGGGGGGGCCAGATACGCAGTATTTT.

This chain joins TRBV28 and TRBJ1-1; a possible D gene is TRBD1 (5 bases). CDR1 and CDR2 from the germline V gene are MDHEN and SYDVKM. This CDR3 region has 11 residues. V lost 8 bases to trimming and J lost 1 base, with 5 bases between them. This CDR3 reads CASQGNTEAFF. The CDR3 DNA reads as TGTGCCAGCCAGGGGAACACTGAAGCTTTCTTT.

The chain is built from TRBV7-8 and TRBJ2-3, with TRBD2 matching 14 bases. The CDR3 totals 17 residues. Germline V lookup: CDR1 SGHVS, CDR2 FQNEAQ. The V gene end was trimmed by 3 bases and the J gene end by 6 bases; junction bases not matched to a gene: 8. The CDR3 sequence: CASSLRLAGGPVDTQYF. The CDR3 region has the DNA TGTGCCAGCAGCTTGAGACTAGCGGGAGGGCCGGTGGATACGCAGTATTTT.

CDR3 DNA sequence: TGTGCCAGCAGTGGGACAGGGAGAACCTATACGCAGTATTTT. Its protein product is CASSGTGRTYTQYF. The chain combines TRBV28 with TRBJ2-3; 9 positions match TRBD1. The CDR3 spans 14 residues. Trimming took 5 bases from V and 7 from J; bases not matched to a gene: 7. Per the germline V gene, CDR1 is MDHEN and CDR2 is SYDVKM.

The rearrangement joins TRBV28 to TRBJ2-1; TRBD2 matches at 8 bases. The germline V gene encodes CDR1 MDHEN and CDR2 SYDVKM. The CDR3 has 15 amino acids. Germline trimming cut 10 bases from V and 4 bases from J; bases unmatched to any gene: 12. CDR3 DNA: TGTGCCATTAAGGGTGCTAGCGGGCCGTACAATGAGCAGTTCTTC. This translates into CAIKGASGPYNEQFF.

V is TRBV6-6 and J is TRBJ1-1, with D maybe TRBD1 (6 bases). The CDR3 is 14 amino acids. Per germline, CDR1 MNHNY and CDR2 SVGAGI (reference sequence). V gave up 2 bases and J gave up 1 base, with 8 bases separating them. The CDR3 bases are TGTGCCAGCAGTTACCGAGGGGGGAACACTGAAGCTTTCTTT. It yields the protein CASSYRGGNTEAFF.

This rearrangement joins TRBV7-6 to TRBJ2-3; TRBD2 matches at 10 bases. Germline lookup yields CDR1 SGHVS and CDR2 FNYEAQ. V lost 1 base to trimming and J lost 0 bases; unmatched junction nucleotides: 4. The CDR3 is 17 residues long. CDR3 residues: CASSLGLAGFSTDTQYF. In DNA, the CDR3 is TGTGCCAGCAGCTTAGGACTAGCGGGCTTTAGCACAGATACGCAGTATTTT.

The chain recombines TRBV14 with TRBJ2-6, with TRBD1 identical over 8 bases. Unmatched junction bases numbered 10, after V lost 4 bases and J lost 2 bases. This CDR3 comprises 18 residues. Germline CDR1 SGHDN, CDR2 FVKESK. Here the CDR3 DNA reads TGTGCCAGCAGCCCTTGGGGCCAGGGGGCAACTGGGGCCAACGTCCTGACTTTC. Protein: CASSPWGQGATGANVLTF.

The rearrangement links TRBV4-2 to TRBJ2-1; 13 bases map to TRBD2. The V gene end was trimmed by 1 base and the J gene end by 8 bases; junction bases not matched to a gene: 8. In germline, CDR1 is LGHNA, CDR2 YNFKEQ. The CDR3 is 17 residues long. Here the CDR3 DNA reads TGTGCCAGCAGCCAAGCGGGTTGGACTAGCGGGAGCTATGAGCAGTTCTTC. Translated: CASSQAGWTSGSYEQFF.

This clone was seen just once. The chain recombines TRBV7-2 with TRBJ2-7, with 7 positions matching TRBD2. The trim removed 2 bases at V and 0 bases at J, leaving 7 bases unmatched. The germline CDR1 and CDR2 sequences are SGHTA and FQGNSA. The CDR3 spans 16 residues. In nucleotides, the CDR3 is TGTGCCAGCAGCTTAAAGGGGCGCGGGAGCTCCTACGAGCAGTACTTC. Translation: CASSLKGRGSSYEQYF.

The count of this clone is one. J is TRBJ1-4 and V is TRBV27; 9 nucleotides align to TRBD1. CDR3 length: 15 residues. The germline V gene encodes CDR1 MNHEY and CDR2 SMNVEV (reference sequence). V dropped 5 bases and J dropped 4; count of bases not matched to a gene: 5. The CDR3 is CASSPLDRGNEKLFF. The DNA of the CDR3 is TGTGCCAGCAGTCCGCTGGACAGGGGTAATGAAAAACTGTTTTTT.